The 24 T cell receptor beta chains reported below all come from one sample, sequenced in a study of regulatory T cells in long-lasting Graves disease. The TCR beta library used iRepertoire HTBI primers with Arm-PCR amplification of CDR3. TCRdb recomputed calls from the multiplex PCR reads with MiXCR, one row per CDR3 protein. The table shows roughly 560,000 distinct CDR3 sequences, with about 16% occurring only once. The time point: newly diagnosed GD, antithyroid drugs for less than 3 months. The TCR library was made from RNA that had been extracted from PBMCs in TRIzol. The data were also submitted as part of a second study, on T cells in Graves' hyperthyroidism and ophthalmopathy.

The sequencing here drew on peripheral blood mononuclear cells (PBMCs), taken at new diagnosis, from a patient treated with antithyroid drugs. These receptors all stem from a woman aged 35-65 years with Graves disease.

To note about this clonotype: A single base separates this from a much larger clone, so it may be a read error. The chain carries TRBV28 and TRBJ2-4; TRBD2 might be the D (5 bases). This CDR3 spans 12 amino acids. Trimming cost V 3 bases and J 13 bases, with 13 bases left between them. Germline assignment: CDR1 MDHEN and CDR2 SYDVKM. The CDR3 region has the DNA TGTGCCAGCAGTTTTAAAGGTGGGGAGCAGTACTTC. It is translated as CASSFKGGEQYF. The whole variable domain, filled in from reference TRBV28 and TRBJ2-4, reads DVKVTQSSRYLVKRTGEKVFLECVQDMDHENMFWYRQDPGLGLRLIYFSYDVKMKEKGDIPEGYSVSREKKERFSLILESASTNQTSMYLCASSFKGGEQYFGAGTRLSVL.

This clonotype was recorded many times. The chain has TRBV12-3 or TRBV12-4 and TRBJ1-2; 8 nucleotides agree with TRBD1. This CDR3 has 14 residues. The V and J ends lost 1 base and 4 bases, in that order; junction bases with no gene match: 2. CDR3 region: CASSLDRGTYGYTF. In DNA form, the CDR3 reads TGTGCCAGCAGTTTAGACAGGGGGACCTATGGCTACACCTTC.

A remark on this clonotype: This may be a read error, as it is one base from a much larger clone. This chain connects TRBV2 to TRBJ2-3; the D is unclear. Trimming shortened V by 2 bases and J by 2 bases, and 2 bases separated the two germline ends. CDR1 and CDR2 from the germline V gene are SNHLY and FYNNEI. The length of the CDR3 is 12 residues. The CDR3: CASSEPTDTQYF. The CDR3 DNA is TGTGCCAGCAGTGAACCCACAGATACGCAGTATTTT.

The genes are TRBV20-1 and TRBJ2-2; no reliable D call. The V end was cut by 6 bases, the J end by 1 base, with 15 bases between. The CDR3 runs 15 residues. Germline assignment: CDR1 DFQATT and CDR2 SNEGSKA (reference sequence). The CDR3 here is CSAVSHSKNTGELFF. CDR3 nucleotide sequence: TGCAGTGCCGTCTCCCATAGCAAGAACACCGGGGAGCTGTTTTTT.

This clonotype has at least ten counts. V is TRBV3-1 and J is TRBJ2-7; TRBD2 is a possible D gene (6 bases). The CDR3 covers 14 residues. Between the trimmed V and J ends, which lost 4 bases and 5 bases, there was a span of 15 bases. Germline CDR1 is LGHDT and CDR2 is YNNKEL (reference sequence). The CDR3 region is CASSRVGREDEQYF. CDR3 sequence (DNA): TGTGCCAGCAGCCGTGTCGGCAGGGAGGACGAGCAGTACTTC.

A note on this clonotype: It is likely a read error: a sequence one base away is far more abundant. The chain links TRBV11-3 to TRBJ2-5; D may correspond to TRBD1 or TRBD2 (5 bases each). This CDR3 comprises 13 residues. Germline V gene sequence: CDR1 SGHNT, CDR2 YENEEA. V dropped 4 bases and J dropped 1 base, with 7 bases sitting between them. The CDR3 DNA reads TGTGCCAGCAGCTACGGGGCCCAAGAGACCCAGTACTTC. Amino acid sequence: CASSYGAQETQYF.

Of note for this clonotype: A much larger clone differs by one base, so this may be a read error. The chain combines TRBV5-1 with TRBJ1-5; 11 positions agree with TRBD1. From germline, CDR1 is SGHRS and CDR2 YFSETQ. Trimming at V came to 4 bases and at J to 6 bases, leaving 3 bases not matched to a gene. The CDR3 consists of 14 residues. Here the CDR3 reads CASSKGQGVQPQHF. CDR3 sequence (DNA): TGCGCCAGCAGCAAGGGACAGGGGGTTCAGCCCCAGCATTTT.

This clonotype has a count of ten or more. This chain links TRBV6-2 or TRBV6-3 with TRBJ2-3; D gene unclear. CDR3 length: 16 amino acids. Germline CDR1 is MNHEY and CDR2 is SVGEGT. Trimming took off 5 bases at V and 2 bases at J, with 17 bases between the two ends. The DNA of the CDR3 is TGTGCCAGCAGTGAATTAAGCCAATCCCTCACAGATACGCAGTATTTT. Amino acid sequence: CASSELSQSLTDTQYF.

The chain links TRBV2 to TRBJ2-7, with D possibly being TRBD1 (5 bases). Germline assignment: CDR1 SNHLY and CDR2 FYNNEI. V gave up 4 bases and J gave up 6 bases, with 10 bases separating them. The CDR3 runs 12 residues. The CDR3 is CASSGDRAEQYF. For the CDR3, the DNA is TGTGCCAGCAGTGGAGACAGAGCCGAGCAGTACTTC. The full variable domain, completed using reference TRBV2 and TRBJ2-7, is EPEVTQTPSHQVTQMGQEVILRCVPISNHLYFYWYRQILGQKVEFLVSFYNNEISEKSEIFDDQFSVERPDGSNFTLKIRSTKLEDSAMYFCASSGDRAEQYFGPGTRLTVT.

As regards this clonotype: A much larger clone sits a single nucleotide away, making a read error possible. V usage is TRBV2 and J usage is TRBJ2-1; possibly TRBD1 for D (5 bases). There are 16 residues in the CDR3. The V gene's germline CDR1 is SNHLY and CDR2 FYNNEI. CDR3 nucleotides: TGTGCCAGCAACCTGGGGCTTCTGGCATCCTGCAATGAGCAGTTCTTC. Translating it yields CASNLGLLASCNEQFF.

This clonotype occurred many times. The V gene is TRBV7-6, the J gene TRBJ1-5, with D perhaps TRBD1 (5 bases). V lost 2 bases and J 3 bases, leaving 11 bases between the germline ends. This CDR3 is 15 amino acids long. The germline CDR1 and CDR2 sequences are SGHVS and FNYEAQ. CDR3 coding DNA: TGTGCCAGCAGCTTACTTGGGGGAAACAATCAGCCCCAGCATTTT. It codes for CASSLLGGNNQPQHF.

V gene TRBV28 combines with J gene TRBJ2-7; TRBD1 aligns across 7 bases. This CDR3 region has 15 residues. With V trimmed by 5 bases and J by 2 bases, 9 bases remained unmatched. Looked up from germline, CDR1 is MDHEN and CDR2 is SYDVKM. The CDR3 loop reads CASSPPGRGTYEQYF. For the CDR3, the DNA is TGTGCCAGCAGTCCCCCCGGCAGGGGGACCTACGAGCAGTACTTC.

In its sample, this clonotype was seen many times. This chain uses TRBV12-3 or TRBV12-4 with TRBJ1-1; D may be TRBD1 (6 bases). Trimming took off 8 bases at V and 3 bases at J, with 19 bases between the two ends. The CDR3 runs 15 residues. The CDR3 is CASDTRGGGYTEAFF. CDR3 nucleotide sequence: TGTGCCAGCGATACCCGGGGAGGGGGTTACACTGAAGCTTTCTTT.

This clonotype was detected a few times. The chain links TRBV6-2 or TRBV6-3 to TRBJ2-1; unclear D gene. V dropped 5 bases and J dropped 1 base, with 12 bases sitting between them. CDR1 is MNHEY and CDR2 is SVGEGT in the germline V gene. The CDR3 runs 15 residues. The CDR3: CASSDYTPSYNEQFF. CDR3 DNA: TGTGCCAGCAGTGATTACACTCCGTCCTACAATGAGCAGTTCTTC.

At least ten counts were recorded for this clonotype. V and J are TRBV12-3 or TRBV12-4 and TRBJ1-5; D is unclear. The CDR3 has 14 amino acids. Trimming removed 4 bases from V and 0 bases from J, with 7 bases in between. The CDR3 coding sequence is TGTGCCAGCAGTTATGGCCCTAGCAATCAGCCCCAGCATTTT. Translating gives CASSYGPSNQPQHF.

This clonotype was detected ten times or more. The rearrangement uses TRBV12-3 or TRBV12-4 and TRBJ1-1; no definite D call. Between the trimmed V and J ends, which lost 4 bases and 7 bases, there was a span of 19 bases. The CDR3 has 15 residues. The CDR3 loop reads CASSSIWARPGEAFF. The CDR3, as DNA: TGTGCCAGCAGTTCTATATGGGCCCGCCCGGGTGAAGCTTTCTTT.

Only a few counts were recorded for this clonotype. The chain carries TRBV11-2 and TRBJ1-2; D gene ambiguous. CDR1 is SGHAT and CDR2 is FQNNGV in the germline V gene. V was clipped by 0 bases and J by 5 bases, with 10 bases between them. The CDR3 is 14 residues long. The CDR3: CASSLDYVGYGYTF. As DNA, the CDR3 is TGTGCCAGCAGCTTAGACTATGTTGGATATGGCTACACCTTC. The whole variable domain, remainder taken from reference TRBV11-2 and TRBJ1-2, is EAGVAQSPRYKIIEKRQSVAFWCNPISGHATLYWYQQILGQGPKLLIQFQNNGVVDDSQLPKDRFSAERLKGVDSTLKIQPAKLEDSAVYLCASSLDYVGYGYTFGSGTRLTVV.

The V gene is TRBV5-4, the J gene TRBJ2-2; the D is unclear. The V and J ends lost 4 bases and 7 bases respectively, with 11 bases between them. Per the germline V gene, CDR1 is SGHNT and CDR2 is YYREEE (reference sequence). This CDR3 comprises 13 residues. CDR3 loop: CASSPYGSGELFF. CDR3 in DNA: TGTGCCAGCAGCCCGTATGGCAGCGGGGAGCTGTTTTTT.

About this clonotype itself: A much larger clone lies a single base off, so this may be a read error. V gene TRBV7-8 combines with J gene TRBJ2-1; D remains unclear. Germline assignment: CDR1 SGHVS and CDR2 FQNEAQ. The CDR3 is 14 amino acids. As DNA, the CDR3 is TGTGCCAGCAGCTTAGTTTTTCTGCTTAATGAGCAGTCCTTC. This codes for CASSLVFLLNEQSF.

This clonotype occurred a few times. The J gene is TRBJ1-6, the V gene TRBV7-9, with a weak D call TRBD1 (6 bases). Per germline, CDR1 SEHNR and CDR2 FQNEAQ (reference sequence). V gave up 5 bases and J gave up 10 bases, with 18 bases separating them. The CDR3 extends over 15 amino acids. The CDR3 reads CASSRGAAGGSPLHF. The CDR3 nucleotides read TGTGCCAGCAGCCGGGGGGCCGCCGGCGGATCACCCCTCCACTTT.

This clonotype was seen at least ten times. The chain uses TRBV2 and TRBJ2-5, with D possibly being TRBD2 (5 bases). The CDR3 sequence is 12 residues long. Trimming left V 4 bases short and J 9 bases short, with 12 bases between. The V gene's germline CDR1 is SNHLY and CDR2 FYNNEI. CDR3 coding DNA: TGTGCCAGCAGTGCTAGCTCCAGGCCCCAGTACTTC. Translation: CASSASSRPQYF.

This clonotype turned up a few times. The chain carries TRBV29-1 and TRBJ2-1; 9 bases are a match to TRBD2. V lost 6 bases, J lost 10 bases, and 10 bases stayed unmatched. This CDR3 contains 13 residues. Germline CDR1 is SQVTM and CDR2 is ANQGSEA. CDR3 DNA sequence: TGCAGCGTGGGGGCGGGAGGGGCCGGGGAGCAGTTCTTC. It is translated as CSVGAGGAGEQFF.

This clonotype was observed at least ten times. The chain joins TRBV7-9 to TRBJ1-1, with TRBD1 identical over 8 bases. Germline CDR1 and CDR2: SEHNR and FQNEAQ (reference sequence). V shed 3 bases and J 3 bases; nucleotides not matched to a gene: 0. CDR3 size: 13 residues. DNA of the CDR3: TGTGCCAGCAGCTTGACAGGGGACACTGAAGCTTTCTTT. It translates to CASSLTGDTEAFF.

This rearrangement joins TRBV2 to TRBJ2-5, with TRBD2 matching over 10 bases. Per germline, CDR1 SNHLY and CDR2 FYNNEI. CDR3 length: 15 residues. Germline trimming cut 5 bases from V and 5 bases from J; bases unmatched to any gene: 8. CDR3 residues: CASSSGGAALETQYF. CDR3 coding DNA: TGTGCCAGCAGTAGCGGGGGGGCCGCCTTGGAGACCCAGTACTTC.